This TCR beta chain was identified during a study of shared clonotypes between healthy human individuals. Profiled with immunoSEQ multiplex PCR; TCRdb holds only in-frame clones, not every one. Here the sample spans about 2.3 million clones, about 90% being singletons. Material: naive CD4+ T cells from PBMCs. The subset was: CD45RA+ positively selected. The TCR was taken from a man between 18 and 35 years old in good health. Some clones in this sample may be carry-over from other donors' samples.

CDR3 loop: CSVTGTLLDEQYF. The CDR3 DNA sequence: TGCAGCGTGACCGGGACGTTGCTAGACGAGCAGTACTTC. The chain uses TRBV29-1 and TRBJ2-7; the D call may be TRBD1 or TRBD2 (5 bases each). V was trimmed by 6 bases and J by 5 bases, leaving 17 bases between them. This CDR3 comprises 13 residues. Germline V lookup: CDR1 SQVTM, CDR2 ANQGSEA.